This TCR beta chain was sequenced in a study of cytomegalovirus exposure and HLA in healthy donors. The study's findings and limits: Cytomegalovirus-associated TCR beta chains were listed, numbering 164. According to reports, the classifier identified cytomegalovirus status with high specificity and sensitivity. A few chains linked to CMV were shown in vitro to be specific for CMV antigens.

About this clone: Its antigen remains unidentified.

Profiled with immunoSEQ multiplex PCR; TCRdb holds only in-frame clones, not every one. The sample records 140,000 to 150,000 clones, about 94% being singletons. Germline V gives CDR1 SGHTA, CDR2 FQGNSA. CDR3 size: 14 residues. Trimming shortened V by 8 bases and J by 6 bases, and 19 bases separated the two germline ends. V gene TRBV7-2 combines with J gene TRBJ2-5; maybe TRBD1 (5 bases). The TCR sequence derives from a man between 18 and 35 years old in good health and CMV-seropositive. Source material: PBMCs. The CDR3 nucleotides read TGTGCCAGCGAGGACACCCCAGAGCGCCAGACCCAGTACTTC. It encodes CASEDTPERQTQYF.